What follows is one T cell receptor beta chain and its context. Antigen unknown. The CDR3 is 19 amino acids. The ends lost 7 bases at V and 0 bases at J; junction bases unmatched: 12. Germline V gives CDR1 SEHNR, CDR2 FQNEAQ (reference sequence). Here immunoSEQ multiplex PCR was the method, and the copy in TCRdb shows in-frame clones only, minus some. Here the sample spans 70,000 to 90,000 clones, about 84% being singletons. The sample originates from a study of T cell responses to AZD1222 COVID-19 vaccine. The overall study: Analyses pooled second doses at about 4 or about 12 weeks.

Regarding the study as a whole: Baseline serology detected seropositivity in only a handful of AZD1222 recipients. Spike was spanned by vaccine-associated CD4 TCRs, which were dominant at 160-218 and 743-854. White British people made up most donors, females outnumbered males, and clonal diversity was possibly underestimated.

The chain is built from TRBV7-9 and TRBJ2-3; 14 bases map to TRBD2. Material: peripheral blood, obtained on day 0 of AZD1222 vaccination. This clonotype was obtained from an adult in good health. The CDR3 region is CASTLRVTSGGASTDTQYF. DNA for the CDR3: TGTGCCAGCACCCTCAGGGTGACTAGCGGGGGGGCGAGCACAGATACGCAGTATTTT.